This T cell receptor (beta chain) was profiled in a study of cytomegalovirus exposure and HLA in healthy donors. Study-wide findings and caveats: TCR beta V- and J-gene trimming was later associated with a missense DCLRE1C variant. Many donors carried some public TCRs, although rarity characterized most TCR sequences.

The primer mix had 60 Vbeta and 13 Jbeta primers. Data came from immunoSEQ multiplex PCR; TCRdb stores just in-frame clones and leaves some out. The sample lists roughly 200,000 clones, less than 80% occurring once. The CDR3 contains 13 residues. Trimming took 2 bases from V and 6 from J; bases not matched to a gene: 4. CDR1 is GTSNPN, CDR2 SVGIG, per germline (reference sequence). Comments on this clone: Its antigen is unidentified.

Sequences were obtained from PBMCs. The chain combines TRBV30 with TRBJ1-3; 7 nucleotides line up with TRBD1. This clonotype was sampled from a woman aged 35 to 49 in good health and CMV-seronegative. CDR3 DNA sequence: TGTGCCTGGAGTAAGGGACAGTTAAACACCATATATTTT. The encoded protein is CAWSKGQLNTIYF.